Listed here is a single T cell receptor (beta chain). Antigen specificity is unknown. The treatment is: oral pan-JAK inhibitor, 5-10 mg twice daily. Alopecia areata patients provided lesional scalp punch biopsies and peripheral blood, both collected for the study. It was cDNA, reverse transcribed from extracted RNA, that served as the sequencing template. Generated by immunoSEQ multiplex PCR, the TCRdb table keeps only in-frame clones and is missing some. The table lists around 300,000 clones, about 62% of them singletons. The sample is drawn from a study of CD8+ T cells in alopecia areata. V was pared by 3 bases and J by 10 bases, with 7 bases of the junction left unmatched. This CDR3 comprises 14 residues. Germline CDR1 SGHTA, CDR2 FQGNSA. Study results and limitations: Scalp samples also yield sequences from resident alphabeta T cells of normal skin. Higher clonality than in normal scalp was seen in lesional scalp, especially alopecia totalis/universalis. Association of baseline CD8+ expansion with response is uncertain owing to one nonresponder.

Specimen: CD4+ T cells sorted from blood, collected around week 53, from a patient treated with tofacitinib. V gene TRBV7-2 combines with J gene TRBJ2-1; 9 nucleotides match TRBD2. This sequence was found in a human donor with alopecia areata. CDR3 coding DNA: TGTGCCAGCAGCTTTGGCGGGGGGGCCCGGGAGCAGTTCTTC. Protein product: CASSFGGGAREQFF.